The source of this TCR beta chain is a study of neurological immune-mediated disorders. Sorted libraries were made with roughly 1 million CD4+ or CD8+ T cells. Study-level results: The absence of any CDR3 amino acid sequence shared by expanded clones across subjects suggests that repertoires were private in all groups.

Each CDR3 protein gets one entry after TCRdb re-called the 5' RACE reads with MiXCR. The table records approximately 30,000 distinct CDR3 sequences, around 4% of them present only once. This clonotype came up many times. The antigen remains undetermined. With V trimmed by 2 bases and J by 2 bases, 3 bases remained unmatched. From germline, CDR1 is MNHEY and CDR2 SVGAGI. The CDR3 is 16 residues long. V is TRBV6-5 and J is TRBJ2-1; the match to TRBD2 covers 10 bases. Sequenced sample: CD4+ T cells from blood. This TCR came from a woman aged 40 to 49 in good health. This chain's CDR3 is CASSYRTSGTYNEQFF. The CDR3, as DNA: TGTGCCAGCAGTTACCGGACTAGCGGAACCTACAATGAGCAGTTCTTC.